This T cell receptor (beta chain) was profiled in a study of T cell clones after liver transplantation. Study-wide context: Liver transplant recipients had immunosuppression withdrawal attempted within 2 years.

The repertoire was sequenced with immunoSEQ multiplex PCR; TCRdb's copy has only in-frame clones and lacks some. Of more than 65,000 clones listed, around 90% are singletons. Germline V gene data show CDR1 as MDHEN and CDR2 as SYDVKM. This CDR3 has 12 residues. V gave up 7 bases and J gave up 8 bases, with 9 bases separating them. The chain combines TRBV28 with TRBJ1-6, with D hard to call. This TCR was sampled from a human donor who received a liver transplant. Sequenced material: CD4+ T cells from blood, taken before liver transplant. The chain's CDR3 is CASMPDYSPLHF. CDR3 sequence (DNA): TGTGCCAGCATGCCCGATTATTCACCCCTCCACTTT.